The following is a TCR beta chain sequence with its context. The antigen is not known. CDR1 is SGHNT and CDR2 is YENEEA in the germline V gene. V shed 4 bases, J shed 9 bases, and the junction held 13 bases outside the gene matches. CDR3 length: 15 residues. Sequenced by immunoSEQ multiplex PCR; TCRdb stores in-frame clones only, minus some. The sample has tens of thousands of clones, roughly 60% seen once. The sample belongs to a study of radiotherapy plus CTLA-4 blockade in lung cancer. In the study overall: There were objective responses in roughly 18% of patients, and 31% had disease control.

Ipilimumab-mediated CTLA-4 blockade plus focal radiation was given to patients having chemo-refractory metastatic non-small-cell lung cancer. Overall study findings and caveats: After treatment with radiotherapy plus ipilimumab, TCR clones that came from the tumor expanded in blood. Reportedly, early blood T cell clone dynamics best predicted response, with interferon-beta.

The material was peripheral blood, obtained from a patient treated with radiotherapy plus ipilimumab. The chain has TRBV11-3 and TRBJ2-3, with 7 bases matching TRBD1. This clonotype originated in a human donor with non-small cell lung cancer who had a partial response to radiotherapy plus ipilimumab. CDR3 sequence: CASSSGRGETGTQYF. The DNA for the CDR3 is TGTGCCAGCAGCTCAGGACGAGGGGAGACAGGGACGCAGTATTTT.